This TCR beta chain was sequenced during a study of human T cells and chemical hapten exposure. For the study at large: Sensitization employed 2% DPC on about 2 cm by about 2 cm of upper inner arm skin. General study results and limits: The donor cohort had alopecia, so its immune response may not match that of healthy people. Higher patch test scores went with higher counts of PT1 expanded TCRs.

Time point indicated: patch test 1, 2 weeks after DPC sensitization. Stated treatment: therapeutic diphenylcyclopropenone sensitization with weekly scalp DPC. Regarding this clonotype: Its antigen is undetermined.

This CDR3 is 14 amino acids long. With 6 bases clipped from V and 7 bases from J, the junction kept 8 bases outside the gene matches. TCRdb redid the calling of the RACE reads with MiXCR, one entry per CDR3 protein. The repertoire holds about 120,000 distinct CDR3 sequences, with approximately 13% as singletons. The starting material was whole blood, obtained in connection with sensitization to the hapten diphenylcyclopropenone (DPC). This receptor was obtained from a man aged 18 to 35 with alopecia areata. Some clones in this sample may be carry-over from other donors' samples. This chain connects TRBV12-3 or TRBV12-4 to TRBJ1-5; 8 nucleotides match TRBD1. The CDR3 is CASRLQGGKQPQHF. In DNA, the CDR3 is TGTGCCAGCAGGCTACAGGGGGGGAAACAGCCCCAGCATTTT.